These T cell receptor beta chains were read from a single sample in a study of cytomegalovirus exposure and HLA in healthy donors. Clones were sequenced by immunoSEQ multiplex PCR, and TCRdb holds only the in-frame ones, with some missing. The data hold around 50,000 clones, with roughly four fifths observed a single time. Sequences were obtained from PBMCs. The receptors shown here come from a man aged 50 to 60 in good health and CMV-seronegative. CDR3s include the opening cysteine and the closing phenylalanine or tryptophan. The order of the fields is V gene, clone size, J gene, D gene, CDR3 DNA, CDR3 protein. D genes are given only for firm matches. Some rows mark clone size as missing; the rest say once, few, many or name a class of expanded clone.

V: TRBV6-1; size: NA; J: TRBJ1-5; D: NA; DNA: TGTGCCAGCAGTGAGCCCAGTGGGGCAGCCCATCAGCCCCAGCATTTT; CDR3: CASSEPSGAAHQPQHF
V: TRBV7-6; size: NA; J: TRBJ2-1; D: TRBD2; DNA: TGTGCCAGCAGCCGGACTAGCCAGCAGTTCTTC; CDR3: CASSRTSQQFF
V: TRBV2; size: NA; J: TRBJ2-3; D: TRBD1; DNA: TGTGCCAGCAGTGAAGGGGACAGGGACGTGGATACGCAGTATTTT; CDR3: CASSEGDRDVDTQYF
V: TRBV5-4; size: NA; J: TRBJ2-2; D: NA; DNA: TGTGCCAGCAGCTTAGAAGGAGGTAACCGGGAGCTGTTTTTT; CDR3: CASSLEGGNRELFF
V: TRBV6-1; size: few; J: TRBJ1-1; D: NA; DNA: TGTGCCAGCTCCAGGGTCGAAGCTTTCTTT; CDR3: CASSRVEAFF
V: TRBV7-9; size: once; J: TRBJ2-7; D: TRBD2; DNA: TGTGCCAGCAGCTTAGTTGGGACTAGCTACGAGCAGTACTTC; CDR3: CASSLVGTSYEQYF
V: TRBV9; size: NA; J: TRBJ2-7; D: TRBD1; DNA: TGTGCCAGCAGCCCTCGGACAGGGCACGAGCAGTACTTC; CDR3: CASSPRTGHEQYF
V: TRBV16; size: NA; J: TRBJ1-2; D: TRBD1; DNA: TGTGCCAGCAGCCAGTCCCGGGACAGGGGGCGGAGGGACTATGGCTACACCTTC; CDR3: CASSQSRDRGRRDYGYTF
V: TRBV2; size: few; J: TRBJ1-6; D: NA; DNA: TGTGCCAGCAGTGCCCGGGGGGAGAGCTCCTATAATTCACCCCTCCACTTT; CDR3: CASSARGESSYNSPLHF
V: TRBV30; size: once; J: TRBJ2-7; D: NA; DNA: TGTGCCTGGCTCCGGGACAACTACGAGCAGTACTTC; CDR3: CAWLRDNYEQYF
V: TRBV6-1; size: once; J: TRBJ2-5; D: NA; DNA: TGTGCCAGCAGTCGGGAACAAGAGACCCAGTACTTC; CDR3: CASSREQETQYF
V: TRBV11-2; size: once; J: TRBJ2-1; D: NA; DNA: TGTGCCAGCAGCGTCACTTCGCCAGGGGATGAGCAGTTCTTC; CDR3: CASSVTSPGDEQFF
V: TRBV14; size: NA; J: TRBJ2-2; D: TRBD2; DNA: TGTGCCAGCAGCCATGAGACTAGCGGAGGAACCGGGGAGCTGTTTTTT; CDR3: CASSHETSGGTGELFF
V: TRBV7-9; size: NA; J: TRBJ1-5; D: TRBD1; DNA: TGTGCCAGCAGCGCCCGGGACAGGGGGCCCCTCGATCAGCCCCAGCATTTT; CDR3: CASSARDRGPLDQPQHF
V: TRBV7-8; size: NA; J: TRBJ2-3; D: NA; DNA: TGTGCCAGCAGCGCGACCCTCCCGGAGCGGATGACAGATACGCAGTATTTT; CDR3: CASSATLPERMTDTQYF
V: TRBV5-6; size: NA; J: TRBJ2-7; D: NA; DNA: TGTGCCAGCAGCTTCAGAGGTCATAGGACCTACGAGCAGTACTTC; CDR3: CASSFRGHRTYEQYF
V: TRBV25-1; size: NA; J: TRBJ2-3; D: NA; DNA: TGTGCCAGCAGTGAAACAGGCACAGATACGCAGTATTTT; CDR3: CASSETGTDTQYF
V: TRBV5-1; size: NA; J: TRBJ2-7; D: TRBD2; DNA: TGCGCCAGCAGCTCTAGCGGGGGGGGGCCCTACGAGCAGTACTTC; CDR3: CASSSSGGGPYEQYF